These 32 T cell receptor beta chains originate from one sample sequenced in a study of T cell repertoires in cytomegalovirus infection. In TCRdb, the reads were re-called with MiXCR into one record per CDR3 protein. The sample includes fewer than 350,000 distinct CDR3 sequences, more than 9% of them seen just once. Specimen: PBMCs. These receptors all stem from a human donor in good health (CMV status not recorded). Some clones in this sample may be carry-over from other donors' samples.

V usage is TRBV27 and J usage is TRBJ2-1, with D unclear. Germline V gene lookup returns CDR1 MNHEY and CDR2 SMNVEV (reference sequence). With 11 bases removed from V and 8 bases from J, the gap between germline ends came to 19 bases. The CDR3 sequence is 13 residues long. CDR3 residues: CAAGYKARYEQFF. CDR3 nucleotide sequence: TGTGCCGCAGGATACAAAGCACGGTATGAGCAGTTCTTC.

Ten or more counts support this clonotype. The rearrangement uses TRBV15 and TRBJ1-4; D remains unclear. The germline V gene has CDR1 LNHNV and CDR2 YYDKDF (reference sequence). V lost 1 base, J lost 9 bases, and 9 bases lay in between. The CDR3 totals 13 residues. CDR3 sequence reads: CATSRVPSQKLFF. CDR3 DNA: TGTGCCACCAGCAGAGTCCCTTCCCAAAAACTGTTTTTT. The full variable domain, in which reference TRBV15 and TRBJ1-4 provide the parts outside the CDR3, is DAMVIQNPRYQVTQFGKPVTLSCSQTLNHNVMYWYQQKSSQAPKLLFHYYDKDFNNEADTPDNFQSRRPNTSFCFLDIRSPGLGDTAMYLCATSRVPSQKLFFGSGTQLSVL.

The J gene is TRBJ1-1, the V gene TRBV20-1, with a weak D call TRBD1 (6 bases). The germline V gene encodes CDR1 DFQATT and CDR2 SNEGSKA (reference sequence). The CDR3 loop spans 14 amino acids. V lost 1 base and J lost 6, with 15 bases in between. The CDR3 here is CSARGDNTRAEAFF. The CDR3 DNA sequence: TGCAGTGCTAGAGGGGACAATACGCGAGCTGAAGCTTTCTTT.

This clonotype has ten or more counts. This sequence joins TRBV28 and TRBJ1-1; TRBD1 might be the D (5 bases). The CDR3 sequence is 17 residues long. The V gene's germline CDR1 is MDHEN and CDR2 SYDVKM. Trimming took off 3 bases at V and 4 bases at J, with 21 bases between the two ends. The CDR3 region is CASSLLVGARQSTEAFF. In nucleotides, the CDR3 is TGTGCCAGCAGTTTGTTGGTAGGGGCCCGGCAGTCCACTGAAGCTTTCTTT.

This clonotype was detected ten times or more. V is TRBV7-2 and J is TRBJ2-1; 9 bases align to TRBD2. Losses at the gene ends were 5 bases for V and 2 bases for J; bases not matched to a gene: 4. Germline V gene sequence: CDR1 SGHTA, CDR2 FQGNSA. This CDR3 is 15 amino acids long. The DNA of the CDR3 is TGTGCCAGCAGCCAGACTAGCGGCCCCTACAATGAGCAGTTCTTC. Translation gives CASSQTSGPYNEQFF.

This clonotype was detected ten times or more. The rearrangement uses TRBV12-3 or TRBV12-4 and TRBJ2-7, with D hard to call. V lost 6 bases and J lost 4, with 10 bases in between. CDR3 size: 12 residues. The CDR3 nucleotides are TGTGCCAGCAGCCGAATTGGGTACGAGCAGTACTTC. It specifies CASSRIGYEQYF.

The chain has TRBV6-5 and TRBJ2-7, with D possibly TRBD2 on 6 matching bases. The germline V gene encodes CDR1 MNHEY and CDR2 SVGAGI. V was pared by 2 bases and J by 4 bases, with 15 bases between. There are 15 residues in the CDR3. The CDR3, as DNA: TGTGCCAGCAGTTACCCTCGGGACGGGAGATACGAGCAGTACTTC. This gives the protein CASSYPRDGRYEQYF.

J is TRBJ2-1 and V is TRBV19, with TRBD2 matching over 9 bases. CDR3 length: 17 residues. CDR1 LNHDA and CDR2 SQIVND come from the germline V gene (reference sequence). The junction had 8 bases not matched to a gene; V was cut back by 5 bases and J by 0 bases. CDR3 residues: CASSSLAGLSSYNEQFF. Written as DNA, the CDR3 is TGTGCCAGTAGTTCCCTAGCGGGGTTAAGCTCCTACAATGAGCAGTTCTTC.

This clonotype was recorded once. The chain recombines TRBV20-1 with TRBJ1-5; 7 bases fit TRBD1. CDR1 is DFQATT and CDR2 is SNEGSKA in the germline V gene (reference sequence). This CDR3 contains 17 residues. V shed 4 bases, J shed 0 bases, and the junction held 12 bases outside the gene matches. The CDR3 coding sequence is TGCAGTGCTATTCGCCGGGACAGATTTCATAGCAATCAGCCCCAGCATTTT. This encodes CSAIRRDRFHSNQPQHF.

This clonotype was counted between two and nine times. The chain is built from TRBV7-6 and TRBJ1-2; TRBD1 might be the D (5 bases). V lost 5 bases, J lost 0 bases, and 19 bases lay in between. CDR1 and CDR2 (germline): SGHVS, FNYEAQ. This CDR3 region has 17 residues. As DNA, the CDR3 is TGTGCCAGCAGCCAACAAGGAGGGGCCGGTACTAACTATGGCTACACCTTC. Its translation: CASSQQGGAGTNYGYTF.

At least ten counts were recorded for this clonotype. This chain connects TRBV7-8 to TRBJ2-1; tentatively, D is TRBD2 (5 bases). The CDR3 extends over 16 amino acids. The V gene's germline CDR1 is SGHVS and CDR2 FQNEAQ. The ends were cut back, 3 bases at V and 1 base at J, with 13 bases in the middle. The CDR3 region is CASSFRPLASYNEQFF. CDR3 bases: TGTGCCAGCAGCTTCCGCCCCCTAGCTTCCTACAATGAGCAGTTCTTC.

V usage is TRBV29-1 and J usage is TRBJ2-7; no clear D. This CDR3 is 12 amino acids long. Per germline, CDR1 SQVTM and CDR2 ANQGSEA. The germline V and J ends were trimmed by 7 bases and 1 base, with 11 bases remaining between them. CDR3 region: CSAAVGSYEQYF. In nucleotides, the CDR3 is TGCAGCGCCGCGGTGGGATCCTACGAGCAGTACTTC.

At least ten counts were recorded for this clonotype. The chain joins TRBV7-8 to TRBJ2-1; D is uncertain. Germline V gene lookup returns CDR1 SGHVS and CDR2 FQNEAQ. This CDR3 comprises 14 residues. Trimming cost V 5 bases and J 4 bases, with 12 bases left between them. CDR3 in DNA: TGTGCCAGCAGCCGCACCATGGGGTACAATGAGCAGTTCTTC. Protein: CASSRTMGYNEQFF.

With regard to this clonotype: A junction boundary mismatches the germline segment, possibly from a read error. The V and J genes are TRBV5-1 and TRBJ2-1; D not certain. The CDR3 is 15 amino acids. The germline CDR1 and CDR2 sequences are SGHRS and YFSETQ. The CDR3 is CASSLDPSSYNEKFF. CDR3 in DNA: TGCGCCAGCAGCTTGGACCCGAGCTCCTACAATGAGAAGTTCTTC. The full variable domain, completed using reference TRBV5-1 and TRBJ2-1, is KAGVTQTPRYLIKTRGQQVTLSCSPISGHRSVSWYQQTPGQGLQFLFEYFSETQRNKGNFPGRFSGRQFSNSRSEMNVSTLELGDSALYLCASSLDPSSYNEKFFGPGTRLTVL.

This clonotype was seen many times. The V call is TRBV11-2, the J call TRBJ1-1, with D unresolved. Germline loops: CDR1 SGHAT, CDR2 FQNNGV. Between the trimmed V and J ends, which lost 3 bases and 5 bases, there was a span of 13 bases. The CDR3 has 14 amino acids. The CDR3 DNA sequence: TGTGCCAGCAGCTTGTATGCCGGGAGGACTGAAGCTTTCTTT. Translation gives CASSLYAGRTEAFF.

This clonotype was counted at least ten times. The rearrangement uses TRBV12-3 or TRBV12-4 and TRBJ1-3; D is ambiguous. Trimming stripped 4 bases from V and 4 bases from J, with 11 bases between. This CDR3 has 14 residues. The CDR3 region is CASSSVRVGNTIYF. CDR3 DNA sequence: TGTGCCAGCAGTTCCGTAAGGGTCGGAAACACCATATATTTT.

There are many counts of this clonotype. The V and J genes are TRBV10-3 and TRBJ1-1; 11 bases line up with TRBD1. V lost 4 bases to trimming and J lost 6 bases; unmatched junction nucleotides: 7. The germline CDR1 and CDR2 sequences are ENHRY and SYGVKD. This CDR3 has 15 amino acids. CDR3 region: CAISASPGQGAEAFF. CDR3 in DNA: TGTGCCATCAGTGCCTCCCCGGGACAGGGGGCTGAAGCTTTCTTT.

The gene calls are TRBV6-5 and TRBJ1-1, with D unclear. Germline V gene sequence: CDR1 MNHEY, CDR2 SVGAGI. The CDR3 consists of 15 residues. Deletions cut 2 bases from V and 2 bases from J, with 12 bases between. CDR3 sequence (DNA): TGTGCCAGCAGTTACCGGCCTACTACTAACACTGAAGCTTTCTTT. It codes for CASSYRPTTNTEAFF.

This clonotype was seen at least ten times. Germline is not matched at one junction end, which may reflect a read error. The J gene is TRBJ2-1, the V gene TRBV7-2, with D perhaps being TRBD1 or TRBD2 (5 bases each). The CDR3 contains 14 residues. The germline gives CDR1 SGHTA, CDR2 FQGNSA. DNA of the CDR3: TGTGCCAGCAGTTTAGGAGGCAGGGCCAATGAGCAGTTCTTC. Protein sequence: CASSLGGRANEQFF.

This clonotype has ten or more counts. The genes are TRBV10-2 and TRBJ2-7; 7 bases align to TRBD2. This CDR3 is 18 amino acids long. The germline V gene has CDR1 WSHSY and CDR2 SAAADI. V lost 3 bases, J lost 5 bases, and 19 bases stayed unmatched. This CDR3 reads CASSELRGRAGVMDEQYF. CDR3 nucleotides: TGCGCCAGCAGTGAACTTAGGGGACGGGCGGGAGTAATGGACGAGCAGTACTTC.

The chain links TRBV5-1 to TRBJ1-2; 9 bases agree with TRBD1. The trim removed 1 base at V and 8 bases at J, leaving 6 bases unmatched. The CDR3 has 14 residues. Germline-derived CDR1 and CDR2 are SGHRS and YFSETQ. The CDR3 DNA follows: TGCGCCAGCAGCTTGCCGGGACAGGGTTTGGGCTACACCTTC. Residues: CASSLPGQGLGYTF.

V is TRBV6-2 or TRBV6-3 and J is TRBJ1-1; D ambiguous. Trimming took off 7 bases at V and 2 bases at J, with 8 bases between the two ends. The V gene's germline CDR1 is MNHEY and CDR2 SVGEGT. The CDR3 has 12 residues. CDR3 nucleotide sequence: TGTGCCAGCAATGGAGGAAACACTGAAGCTTTCTTT. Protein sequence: CASNGGNTEAFF.

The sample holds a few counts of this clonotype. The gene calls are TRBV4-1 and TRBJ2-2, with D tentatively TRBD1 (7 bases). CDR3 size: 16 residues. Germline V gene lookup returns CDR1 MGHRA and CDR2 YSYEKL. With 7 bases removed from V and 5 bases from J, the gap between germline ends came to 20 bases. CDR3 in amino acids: CASNWRQGGQTGELFF. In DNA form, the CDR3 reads TGCGCCAGCAACTGGAGACAGGGAGGACAAACCGGGGAGCTGTTTTTT.

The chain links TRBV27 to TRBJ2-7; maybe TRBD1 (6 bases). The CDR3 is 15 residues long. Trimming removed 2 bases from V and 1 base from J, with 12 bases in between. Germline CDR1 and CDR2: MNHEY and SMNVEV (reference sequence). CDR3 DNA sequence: TGTGCCAGCAGTTTAAAAGGACAGCCTTCCTACGAGCAGTACTTC. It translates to CASSLKGQPSYEQYF.

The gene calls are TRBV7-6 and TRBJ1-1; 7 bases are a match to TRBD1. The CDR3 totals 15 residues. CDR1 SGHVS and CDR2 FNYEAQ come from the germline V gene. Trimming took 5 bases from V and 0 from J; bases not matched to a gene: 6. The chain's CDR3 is CASSKRGQLNTEAFF. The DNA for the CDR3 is TGTGCCAGCAGCAAAAGGGGACAGCTGAACACTGAAGCTTTCTTT.

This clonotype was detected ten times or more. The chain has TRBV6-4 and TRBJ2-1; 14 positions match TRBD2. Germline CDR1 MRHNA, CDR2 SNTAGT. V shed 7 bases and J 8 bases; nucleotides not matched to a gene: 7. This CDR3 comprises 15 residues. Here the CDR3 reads CASTRTSGGFDEQFF. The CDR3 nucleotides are TGTGCCAGCACCCGGACTAGCGGGGGGTTCGATGAGCAGTTCTTC.

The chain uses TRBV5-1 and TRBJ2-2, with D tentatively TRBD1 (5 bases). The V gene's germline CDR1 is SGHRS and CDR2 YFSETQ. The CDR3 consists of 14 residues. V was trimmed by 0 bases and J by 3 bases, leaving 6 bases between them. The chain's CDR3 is CASSLGQYTGELFF. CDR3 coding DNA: TGCGCCAGCAGCTTGGGACAGTACACCGGGGAGCTGTTTTTT.

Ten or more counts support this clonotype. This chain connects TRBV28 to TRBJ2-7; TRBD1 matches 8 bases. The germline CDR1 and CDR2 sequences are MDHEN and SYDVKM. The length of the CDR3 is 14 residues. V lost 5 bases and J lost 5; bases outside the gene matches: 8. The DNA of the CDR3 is TGTGCCAGCAGTCCGGGACAGGCCTGGAACGAGCAGTACTTC. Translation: CASSPGQAWNEQYF.

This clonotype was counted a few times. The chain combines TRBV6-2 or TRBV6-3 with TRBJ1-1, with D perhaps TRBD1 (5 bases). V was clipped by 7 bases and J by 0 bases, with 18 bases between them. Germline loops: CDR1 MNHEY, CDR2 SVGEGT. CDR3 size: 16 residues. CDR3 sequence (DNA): TGTGCCAGCACCCCCGGGGGGGGGATAATGAACACTGAAGCTTTCTTT. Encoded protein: CASTPGGGIMNTEAFF.

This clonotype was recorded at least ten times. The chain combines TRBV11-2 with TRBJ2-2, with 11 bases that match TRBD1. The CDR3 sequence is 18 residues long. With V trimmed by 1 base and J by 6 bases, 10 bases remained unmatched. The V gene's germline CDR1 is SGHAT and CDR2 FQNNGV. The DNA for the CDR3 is TGTGCCAGCAGCTTAGTCCGGGGACAGGGGGGTATCGCCGGGGAGCTGTTTTTT. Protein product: CASSLVRGQGGIAGELFF.

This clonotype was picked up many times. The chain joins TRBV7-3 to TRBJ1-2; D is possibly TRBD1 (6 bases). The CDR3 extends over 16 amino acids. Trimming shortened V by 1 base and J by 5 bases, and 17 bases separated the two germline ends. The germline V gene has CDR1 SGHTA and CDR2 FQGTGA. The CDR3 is CASSLSGSSGEYGYTF. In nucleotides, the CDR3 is TGTGCCAGCAGCTTAAGCGGCTCGTCAGGGGAATATGGCTACACCTTC.

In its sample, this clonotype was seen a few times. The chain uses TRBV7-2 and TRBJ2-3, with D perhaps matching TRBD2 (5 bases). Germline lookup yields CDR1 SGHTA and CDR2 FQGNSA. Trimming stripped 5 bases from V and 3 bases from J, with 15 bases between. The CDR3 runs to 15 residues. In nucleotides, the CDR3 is TGTGCCAGCAGCCGACTTAGCGTTTCAACAGATACGCAGTATTTT. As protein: CASSRLSVSTDTQYF.